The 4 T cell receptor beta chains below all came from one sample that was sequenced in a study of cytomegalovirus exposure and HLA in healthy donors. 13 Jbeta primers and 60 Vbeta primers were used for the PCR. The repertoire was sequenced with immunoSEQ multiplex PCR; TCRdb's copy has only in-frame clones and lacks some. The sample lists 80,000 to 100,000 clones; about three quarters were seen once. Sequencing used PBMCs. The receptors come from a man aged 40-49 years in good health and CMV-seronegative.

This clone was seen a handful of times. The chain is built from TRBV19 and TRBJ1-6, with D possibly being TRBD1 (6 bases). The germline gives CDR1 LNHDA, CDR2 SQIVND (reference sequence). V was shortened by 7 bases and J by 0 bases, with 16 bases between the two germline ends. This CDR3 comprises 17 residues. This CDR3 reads CASNTRDISSYNSPLHF. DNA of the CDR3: TGTGCCAGTAACACAAGGGACATTAGCTCCTATAATTCACCCCTCCACTTT.

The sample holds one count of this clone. As DNA, the CDR3 is TGTGCCAGCAGTTTATTCGCGGGGGTCAATGAGCAGTTCTTC. Its translation is CASSLFAGVNEQFF. The chain has TRBV27 and TRBJ2-1, with 7 bases fitting TRBD2. This CDR3 is built from 14 residues. Germline trimming cut 1 base from V and 6 bases from J; bases unmatched to any gene: 3. Germline V gives CDR1 MNHEY, CDR2 SMNVEV (reference sequence).

This chain's CDR3 is CAITGLAWDTQYF. DNA for the CDR3: TGTGCCATCACGGGACTAGCGTGGGATACGCAGTATTTT. The chain uses TRBV10-3 and TRBJ2-3; 10 nucleotides match TRBD2. The germline V gene has CDR1 ENHRY and CDR2 SYGVKD. The trim removed 7 bases at V and 6 bases at J, leaving 4 bases unmatched. CDR3 length: 13 amino acids.

CDR3 amino acids: CASSALGGGLYYGYTF. In DNA, the CDR3 is TGTGCCAGCAGCGCATTAGGGGGAGGGTTGTACTATGGCTACACCTTC. The rearrangement uses TRBV9 and TRBJ1-2; possible D gene TRBD1, 6 bases. This CDR3 spans 16 amino acids. CDR1 and CDR2 (germline): SGDLS, YYNGEE. The V end lost 3 bases, the J end lost 3 bases, and 18 bases lay between the germline ends.